This T cell receptor (beta chain) was sequenced for a study of cytomegalovirus exposure and HLA in healthy donors. A multiplex PCR was run with 60 Vbeta primers and 13 Jbeta primers. Method: immunoSEQ multiplex PCR; TCRdb's copy keeps in-frame clones and lacks some. The repertoire includes 90,000 to 150,000 clones, around 80% of them detected once, and approximately 0.22% sits in the top ten. CDR3 size: 16 residues. Germline V gene sequence: CDR1 LNHDA, CDR2 SQIVND (reference sequence). J gave up 10 bases and V 9 bases, and 22 bases lay outside the gene matches. This TCR was sampled from a man aged 50 or older in good health and CMV-seronegative. The chain joins TRBV19 to TRBJ2-7; TRBD1 aligns across 9 bases. The sequenced sample consisted of PBMCs. The CDR3 spells CASAHLTGGAGTSQYF. As DNA, the CDR3 is TGTGCCAGCGCGCATCTTACAGGGGGCGCAGGGACCTCCCAGTACTTC.